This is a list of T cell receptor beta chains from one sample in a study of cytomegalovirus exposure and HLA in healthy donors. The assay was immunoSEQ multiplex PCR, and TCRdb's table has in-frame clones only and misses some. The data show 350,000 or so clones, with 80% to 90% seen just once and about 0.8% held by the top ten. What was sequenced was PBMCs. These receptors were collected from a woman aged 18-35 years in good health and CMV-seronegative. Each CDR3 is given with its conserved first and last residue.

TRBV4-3 CASSGRTSGGYEQYF
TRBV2 CASSGDYGGQSYEQYF
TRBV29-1 CSVELLAGLTDTQYF
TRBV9 CASSRLAGTDTQYF
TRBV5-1 CASSFSGPGGDTQYF
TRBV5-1 CASSLAGETSGSGQYF
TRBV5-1 CASSLGQATGETQYF
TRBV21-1 CASSKLREFVSLFF
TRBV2 CASWGQGASYEQYF
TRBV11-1 CASSPNPPGLPSRGGYTF
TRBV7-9 CASSLSSGDQPQHF
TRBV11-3 CASSSGLAGAYEQYF
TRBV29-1 CSVVRAETQYF